This TCR beta chain was observed in a study of CD4+ T cells in melanoma. Germline assignment: CDR1 MNHEY and CDR2 SMNVEV (reference sequence). V trimming: 7 bases; J trimming: 0 bases; junction bases outside the gene matches: 7. The CDR3 totals 15 residues. Profiling relied on immunoSEQ multiplex PCR, and the TCRdb table lists in-frame clones only, not all of them. The sample contains 120,000 to 150,000 clones, around 90% of which appear only once. Study-wide findings and caveats: Diverse differentiation states were reported for melanoma neoantigen-specific CD4+ T cells. A reported correlation linked neoantigen-specific CD4+ T cells to CD8+, macrophage and B cell function.

This clone has more than one count but fewer than ten. Antigen: not known. The rearrangement uses TRBV27 and TRBJ1-1, with 8 bases aligning to TRBD1. The clonotype was recovered from a human donor with melanoma. The CDR3 DNA follows: TGTGCCAGCACCCAAGGACAGGGTATGAACACTGAAGCTTTCTTT. This gives the protein CASTQGQGMNTEAFF.